The clone carrying this T cell receptor (beta chain) was picked up a small number of times. This entry belongs to a study of T cells after yellow fever vaccination. Production of TCR cDNA was by 5'RACE template switching, which also added a universal primer site and UMIs. TCRdb recomputed calls from the 5' RACE reads with MiXCR, one row per CDR3 protein. The sample has 400,000 or so distinct CDR3 sequences, around a tenth seen once; the top ten hold more than 15%. CDR3 length: 14 amino acids. With 5 bases removed from V and 5 bases from J, the gap between germline ends came to 16 bases. Germline loops: CDR1 MNHEY, CDR2 SVGEGT.

The sample consisted of PBMCs, taken on the day of the first yellow fever vaccination. The TCR comes from a man aged 18 to 29 who received the YFV17D yellow fever vaccine. The gene calls are TRBV6-2 or TRBV6-3 and TRBJ2-7; no clear D gene. CDR3 region: CASSPRGRPDEQYV. The CDR3 DNA reads TGTGCCAGCAGTCCCCGAGGAAGGCCTGACGAGCAGTACGTC.